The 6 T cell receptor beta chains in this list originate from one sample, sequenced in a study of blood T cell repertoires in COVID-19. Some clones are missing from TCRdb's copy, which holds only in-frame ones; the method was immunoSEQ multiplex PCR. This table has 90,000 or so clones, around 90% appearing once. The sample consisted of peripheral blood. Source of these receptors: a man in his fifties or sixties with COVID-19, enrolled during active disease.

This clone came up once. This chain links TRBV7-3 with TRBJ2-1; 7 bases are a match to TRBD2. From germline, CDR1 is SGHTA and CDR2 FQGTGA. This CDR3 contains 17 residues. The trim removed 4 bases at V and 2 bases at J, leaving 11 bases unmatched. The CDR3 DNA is TGTGCCAGCAGCTCACAGCCGACTAGCTCAGCCTACAATGAGCAGTTCTTC. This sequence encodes CASSSQPTSSAYNEQFF.

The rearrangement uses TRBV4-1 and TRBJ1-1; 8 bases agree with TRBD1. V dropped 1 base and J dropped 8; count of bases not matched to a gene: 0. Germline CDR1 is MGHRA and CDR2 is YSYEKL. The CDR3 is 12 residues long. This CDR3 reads CASSQGDREAFF. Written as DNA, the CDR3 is TGCGCCAGCAGCCAAGGGGACAGGGAAGCTTTCTTT.

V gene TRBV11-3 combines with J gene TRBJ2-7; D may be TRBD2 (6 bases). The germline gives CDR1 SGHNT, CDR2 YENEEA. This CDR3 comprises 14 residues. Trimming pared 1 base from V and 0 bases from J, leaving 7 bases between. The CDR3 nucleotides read TGTGCCAGCAGCTTAGGCGGGAACTCCTACGAGCAGTACTTC. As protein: CASSLGGNSYEQYF.

The CDR3 DNA sequence: TGTGCCTCCACGAAAGGAGGTGAAGCTTTCTTT. This codes for CASTKGGEAFF. V gene TRBV30 combines with J gene TRBJ1-1; D gene ambiguous. Trimming removed 7 bases at V and 7 bases at J, with 13 bases between. The CDR3 spans 11 residues. Looked up from germline, CDR1 is GTSNPN and CDR2 is SVGIG (reference sequence).

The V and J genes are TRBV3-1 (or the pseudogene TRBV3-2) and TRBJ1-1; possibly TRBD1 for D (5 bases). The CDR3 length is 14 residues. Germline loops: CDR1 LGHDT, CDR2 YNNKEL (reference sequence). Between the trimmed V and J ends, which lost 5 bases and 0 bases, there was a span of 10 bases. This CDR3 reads CASSAGRVNTEAFF. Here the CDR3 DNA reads TGTGCCAGCAGCGCGGGACGGGTGAACACTGAAGCTTTCTTT.

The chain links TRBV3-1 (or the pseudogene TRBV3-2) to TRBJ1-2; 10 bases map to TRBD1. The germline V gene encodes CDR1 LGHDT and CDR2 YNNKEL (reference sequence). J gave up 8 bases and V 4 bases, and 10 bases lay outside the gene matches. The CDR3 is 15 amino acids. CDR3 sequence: CASSPRQGAEGGYTF. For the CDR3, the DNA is TGTGCCAGCAGCCCACGACAGGGGGCTGAAGGAGGCTACACCTTC.